The T cell receptor (beta chain) under discussion was sequenced for a study of blood T cells in healthy people across ages. A sample-barcoded 5' primer and a J-beta primer mix were used in a second PCR of roughly 6 to 11 cycles. TCRdb redid the calling of the 5' RACE reads with MiXCR, one entry per CDR3 protein. The sample has about 640,000 distinct CDR3 sequences, roughly 53% seen once; the top ten hold around 37%. Points on this clonotype: One end of the junction varies from germline; a read error may be responsible.

The CDR3 is 14 amino acids. Germline values: CDR1 SGHTA, CDR2 FQGNSA. The TCR was taken from a man aged 55 to 70 in good health. The chain links TRBV7-2 to TRBJ2-7; tentative D call: TRBD2 (5 bases). The end of the DNA fits TRBJ2-5 better, so the J call may be wrong. Sequenced material: blood. CDR3: CASSVALGVVTQYF. The CDR3, as DNA: TGTGCCAGCAGCGTAGCGTTAGGAGTCGTGACCCAGTACTTC.